This T cell receptor (beta chain) was recovered during a study of T cell clonotyping in hematopoietic cell transplantation. Study outcomes and limitations: At the given depth, recipient repertoires were over 97% de novo clonotypes. Broader posttransplant TCR repertoire diversity was predicted by graft donor and pretransplant recipient Inverse Simpson Index values.

Germline V gives CDR1 MDHEN, CDR2 SYDVKM. After removal of 6 bases from V and 2 bases from J, the junction contained 9 bases not matched to a gene. The CDR3 totals 15 residues. With respect to this clone: Its specificity is not known.

Assay: immunoSEQ multiplex PCR; the TCRdb copy retains only in-frame clones and omits some. The sample records approximately 70,000 clones, approximately 94% being singletons. The chain is built from TRBV28 and TRBJ2-7; the match to TRBD1 covers 8 bases. Sequences were obtained from peripheral blood mononuclear cells. The TCR comes from a man aged 45 to 65 in good health. Some clones in this sample may be carry-over from other donors' samples. CDR3 sequence reads: CASRTGQGSTYEQYF. For the CDR3, the DNA is TGTGCCAGCAGAACCGGACAGGGTTCGACCTACGAGCAGTACTTC.